This TCR beta chain was captured in a study of CD8+ T cells in alopecia areata. Investigators isolated RNA and reverse transcribed it into cDNA to act as the sequencing template. Assay used: immunoSEQ multiplex PCR; TCRdb lists only in-frame clones, some missing. The specimen has 250,000 or so clones, none found just once. Germline lookup yields CDR1 LGHNA and CDR2 YNLKQL (reference sequence). The CDR3 has 15 residues. Trimming pared 4 bases from V and 0 bases from J, leaving 12 bases between. Sorting relied on CD4, CD8alpha, NKG2D, NKG2ACE and other markers applied to pooled cutaneous lymph node cells. There are a few counts of this clone. Gene and germline names: mouse. The DNA ends 4 residues before the CDR3 does, and the rest of the CDR3 is filled in from the germline J gene. The same CDR3 arises from other DNA sequences in this sample as well.

The TCR was taken from a C3H/HeJ mouse with alopecia areata. Mouse MHC haplotype: H2-k. The sequenced material came from CD4+ T cells sorted from a lymph node. V is TRBV5 and J is TRBJ1-1, with D perhaps matching TRBD1 (6 bases). This chain's CDR3 is CASSPPGQPNTEVFF. The CDR3 DNA, read in part, is TGTGCCAGCAGCCCCCCGGGACAACCAAACACA.